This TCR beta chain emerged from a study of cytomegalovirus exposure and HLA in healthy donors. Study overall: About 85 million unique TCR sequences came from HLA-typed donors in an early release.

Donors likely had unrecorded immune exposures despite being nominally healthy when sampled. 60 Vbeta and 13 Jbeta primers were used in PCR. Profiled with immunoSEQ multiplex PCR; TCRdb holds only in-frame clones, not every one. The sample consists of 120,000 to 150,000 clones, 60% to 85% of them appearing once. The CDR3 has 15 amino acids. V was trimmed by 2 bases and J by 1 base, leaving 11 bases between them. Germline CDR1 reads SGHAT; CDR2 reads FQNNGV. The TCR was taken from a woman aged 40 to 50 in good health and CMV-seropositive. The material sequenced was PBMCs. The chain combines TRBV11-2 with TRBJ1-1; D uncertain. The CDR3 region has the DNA TGTGCCAGCAGCTTATACTACCTTTCGAACACTGAAGCTTTCTTT. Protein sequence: CASSLYYLSNTEAFF.